This T cell receptor (beta chain) is drawn from a study of cytomegalovirus exposure and HLA in healthy donors (dated by TCRdb to about 2017). Describing the broader study: An earlier analysis of several hundred of the donors reported about 290 Gb of sequence data and roughly 100 million unique TCR beta sequences from 150 million to 200 million T cells. The number of donors typed differed by locus, with 629-630 for A, B, C, DRB1 and DQB1, more than 500 for DQA1, 606 for DPA1, and roughly 450 for DPB1. An early release covering roughly 600 HLA-typed donors comprised about 300 gigabases of sequencing data and tens of millions of unique TCR sequences. In addition to the first cohort of roughly 700 subjects, a separate validation cohort of 130 or so different subjects was used. To decide whether each TCR beta V gene segment behaved as functional or pseudogenic, an earlier analysis of 587 of the donors relied on high-throughput TCR beta sequencing. Because of strong linkage in the cohort, roughly 5 DR-DQ haplotypes were treated as single units for association and clustering. A later analysis re-analyzed previously published TCR beta repertoires from about 600 donors and added high-resolution HLA genotyping to study TCR occurrence patterns. Among the roughly 390 genotyped donors, around 81% belonged to the genetic ancestry cluster associated with self-reported Caucasian donors. The aim of the study was to test whether cataloging public T cell receptors could identify signatures of past pathogen exposure. Donor age, sex, ethnicity and CMV serostatus were collected together with the repertoire data. On average, roughly 200,000 unique TCR beta nucleotide sequences were sequenced per donor among roughly 430 genotyped donors of the cohort, with around 19% of those sequences being non-productive. HLA typing included class I and class II loci at four-digit resolution. In a later genetic analysis, genome-wide SNP genotypes for about three fifths of the roughly 670 donors were used, and that subset was treated as a discovery cohort. Every discovery cohort repertoire had been produced on one sequencing platform. High-throughput TCR immunosequencing, statistical association of individual TCRs with disease status, and machine learning were combined to predict cytomegalovirus infection status. The later analysis used no new phenotypic data to find candidate immune exposures, relying instead on TCR beta sequences and their occurrence across donors. Using immunosequencing, the study profiled T cell repertoires from 500 to 800 subjects and related those repertoires to cytomegalovirus serostatus.

The germline V gene specifies SGHRS as CDR1 and YFSETQ as CDR2. The CDR3 numbers 11 residues from cysteine through phenylalanine. Left in the record is the CDR3 DNA by itself, 33 bases read in frame from the first base. V is shortened by 4 bases, J by 5 bases, and the region joining them spans 4 bases. With regard to this clone: Its target antigen remains unknown. Per-base quality was not reported, and no clone a single base away is much larger than it.

The cohort consisted of 650 to 850 healthy bone marrow donors. Cohort members were all nominally healthy when sampled, although unrecorded immune exposures were likely present. The donor was CMV seronegative and was included in the group of about 350 seronegative cohort members. A peripheral blood sample was collected from each donor, and TCR beta sequencing was performed on peripheral blood mononuclear cells. The Qiagen DNeasy Blood Extraction Kit was used to extract genomic DNA from the blood cell samples. Libraries came from the immunoSEQ multiplex PCR assay. A mixture of 60 forward primers for TCR Vbeta segments and 13 reverse primers for TCR Jbeta segments was used in the multiplex PCR. The CDR3 region of rearranged TCR beta genes was amplified from genomic DNA with a multiplex PCR assay. The Illumina HiSeq System was used to sequence the amplified TCR beta libraries as 87-base-pair reads. In the source study's methods: A later analysis counted approximately 84 million unique TCR beta chains across the 600 to 850 repertoires, and 10 million to 12 million of these chains were shared by at least two donors. Raw reads were error-corrected and collapsed into unique sequences by a nearest-neighbor algorithm in which closely related sequences were merged to remove PCR and sequencing errors. Alignment of CDR3 sequences to IMGT reference sequences was used to assign V, D and J gene segments. For a sequence to be retained, a match of at least six nucleotides to both a V gene segment and a J gene segment was required. A rearrangement was called productive if the CDR3 had no stop codons and remained in frame with V and J, and every other rearrangement was called non-productive. Following IMGT convention, CDR3 was defined as the stretch from the second conserved V-encoded cysteine up to the conserved J-encoded phenylalanine. The earlier analysis of roughly 590 of the donors excluded any sequence lacking an unambiguous match to a single V gene segment. An earlier analysis of 587 of the donors classified V segments as functional when productive rearrangements were above 56.7% and as segregating when the standard deviation between donors was above 5%. A statistical classification framework was developed to diagnose cytomegalovirus status using the catalog of TCR beta chain sequences. A later analysis assigned V and J genes by comparing TCR nucleotide sequences with IMGT/GENE-DB human TR gene sequences. The TCRdist pipeline was used in a later analysis to assign CDR3 sequences and most-parsimonious VDJ recombination scenarios. In a later analysis, each TCR beta chain was defined by its CDR3 amino acid sequence together with its V-gene family, and reads without a unique V-gene family were excluded. In a later analysis, around 600 highly shared, low-generation-probability nucleotide sequences were removed to address suspected cross-contamination and a sequencing artifact. For each public chain, a later analysis derived a clonal expansion index from normalized ranks of inferred template counts within each repertoire. In a later analysis, generation probabilities were computed using a VDJ recombination model fitted to out-of-frame rearrangements, and the results were checked against IGoR. Hypergeometric tests were used in a later analysis to score TCR-TCR, TCR-HLA and TCR-CMV co-occurrence, with a repertoire-size bias correction applied to the TCR pairs. In a later analysis, false discovery rates were estimated by permuting HLA or CMV assignments 20 times. In a later analysis, co-occurring TCRs were grouped with DBSCAN, and TCRdist sequence similarity was added when clustering was performed within HLA-allele-positive subsets. For co-occurrence clustering, repertoires with fewer than 30,000 or more than 120,000 public chains were excluded, along with 4 to 6 repertoires with anomalous nucleotide sharing. TCRdb provides this immuneACCESS table in a form limited to in-frame rearrangements. Some clones are lacking; in checked studies, under half of them reflect an unresolved V gene, and why the rest are absent is not known. The D gene and trimming were derived from the DNA, and the V and J assignments and clone size from that table. This sample lists 190,000 or so clones; 65% to 85% were detected once. Jointly, the top ten make up roughly 0.097% of the sample.

Beyond this particular receptor, the publication reports: An earlier analysis of 587 of the donors showed that most TCR beta V segments appeared in productive rearrangements either about 90% or about 30% of the time, which broadly matched IMGT annotations. In a later analysis, 16,951 TCR beta sequences were associated with specific HLA alleles at a false discovery rate of 0.05. A cluster of highly shared sequence variants was judged likely to be a technical artifact of the sequencing pipeline. Most TCR sequences were seen in very few donors, while some public TCRs were found in many individuals. Because the 87-base-pair reads could not distinguish some IMGT-functional V segments, including TRBV6-2 and TRBV6-3, those segments were excluded. Only TCR beta chains were sequenced in this cohort, and the absence of alpha or paired-chain data limited detectable features. Several of the top co-occurrence clusters appeared to be linked to parvovirus B19, influenza, CMV and Epstein-Barr virus, according to a later analysis. HLA typing was unavailable for some donors at each locus, so association tests used only the typed subset. Because counts were too low, about 18 rarely observed V segments, including chromosome 9 orphons, were left out of the earlier analysis of several hundred of the donors. In a later analysis, the rate of TCR association differed among HLA loci, with DRB1 alleles having the most associated TCRs and HLA-C alleles having the fewest. Three of the identified cytomegalovirus-associated TCR beta chains were confirmed in vitro to be specific for cytomegalovirus antigens. CMV serostatus was the only immune exposure information available for the cohort. The study listed 150 to 200 TCR beta chains as associated with cytomegalovirus. According to a later genetic analysis, donors in an Asian-associated ancestry cluster had fewer N-insertions in productive TCRs than the roughly 700-donor mean. When HLA alleles, especially DR and DQ, strongly co-occurred, attributing TCR associations to individual alleles was difficult. In both the original and validation cohorts, the classifier was reported to diagnose cytomegalovirus status with high specificity and sensitivity. A later genetic analysis associated a missense DCLRE1C variant with V-gene and J-gene trimming of TCR beta chains, and an independent cohort replicated the association. Correlated functional status among segregating V segments might be attributable to linkage disequilibrium, but an unknown experimental factor could not be ruled out. Sequencing depth was assumed to be roughly uniform across donors in the presence/absence analyses, though that assumption may not hold. The authors suggested that the approach could potentially be extended to other disease states and immunological phenotypes. In a later analysis, HLA-associated TCR beta chains were found to be more clonally expanded and to have lower generation probabilities than equally common non-associated chains. According to a later analysis, most CMV-associated TCR beta chains appeared to be HLA-restricted, and the HLA associations seemed to be driven largely by CMV exposure. A further reported finding was that TCR beta sequences accurately predicted the HLA-A and HLA-B alleles for most subjects in the first cohort.

The rearranged segments are TRBV5-1 and TRBJ2-1; the D gene cannot be resolved reliably. The sequence was collected from a boy between 2 and 10 years old in good health and CMV-seronegative. The sequencing input was PBMCs. The DNA is TGCGCCAGCAGCGGGCACAATGAGCAGTTCTTC. Its protein is CASSGHNEQFF.